The 18 T cell receptor beta chains reported below all come from one sample, sequenced in a study of OX40 agonist ivuxolimab in advanced cancers. Clones were read by immunoSEQ multiplex PCR, and TCRdb kept only the in-frame ones, dropping some. This table has roughly 100,000 clones, approximately 85% appearing once. The sample in question was CD4+ or CD8+ T cells sorted from blood, obtained in a trial of the OX40 agonist ivuxolimab. These TCRs come from an adult with an advanced solid tumor such as melanoma, head and neck, liver or kidney cancer.

This clone has only one observation. The rearrangement links TRBV2 to TRBJ1-2, with D maybe TRBD1 (5 bases). CDR3 length: 13 residues. The germline V gene encodes CDR1 SNHLY and CDR2 FYNNEI. V lost 5 bases and J 6 bases, leaving 13 bases between the germline ends. The DNA of the CDR3 is TGTGCCAGCAGTCCAAGACAGACCAATGGCTACACCTTC. Translation gives CASSPRQTNGYTF.

The V call is TRBV5-1, the J call TRBJ1-3; the D is unclear. Germline CDR1 reads SGHRS; CDR2 reads YFSETQ. This CDR3 contains 15 residues. The V end was cut by 2 bases, the J end by 0 bases, with 9 bases between. The CDR3 coding sequence is TGCGCCAGCAGCTTTAAGGCCAGCTCTGGAAACACCATATATTTT. This encodes CASSFKASSGNTIYF.

This clone was seen a handful of times. V usage is TRBV2 and J usage is TRBJ1-5; D is undetermined. CDR1 SNHLY and CDR2 FYNNEI come from the germline V gene. The CDR3 is made up of 11 amino acids. V gave up 5 bases and J gave up 6 bases, with 5 bases separating them. The CDR3 protein is CASSLGQPQHF. DNA for the CDR3: TGTGCCAGCAGTTTGGGTCAGCCCCAGCATTTT.

This sequence joins TRBV5-6 and TRBJ1-1; D call uncertain. The CDR3 extends over 14 amino acids. The V end lost 4 bases, the J end lost 4 bases, and 14 bases lay between the germline ends. Germline V CDR1 and CDR2: SGHDT, YYEEEE. CDR3: CASSRRPTSTEAFF. Here the CDR3 DNA reads TGTGCCAGCAGCCGTCGACCAACGAGCACTGAAGCTTTCTTT.

The chain has TRBV5-1 and TRBJ2-3; tentative D call: TRBD1 (6 bases). V lost 0 bases, J lost 1 base, and 15 bases lay in between. CDR3 size: 17 residues. Germline-derived CDR1 and CDR2 are SGHRS and YFSETQ. The CDR3 bases are TGCGCCAGCAGCTTGGGTCATGGGGGCGCCGGCACAGATACGCAGTATTTT. It is translated as CASSLGHGGAGTDTQYF.

About this clone: The junction departs from germline at one end; a sequencing error may be responsible. V and J are TRBV7-9 and TRBJ2-7, with 7 bases fitting TRBD1. In germline, CDR1 is SEHNR, CDR2 FQNEAQ (reference sequence). The CDR3 length is 12 residues. In DNA form, the CDR3 reads TGTGCCAGCAGCGGACGACAGGGCCGTGTGGGGTTC. This gives the protein CASSGRQGRVGF.

This clone was observed once. This chain uses TRBV30 with TRBJ2-3; D remains ambiguous. V dropped 8 bases and J dropped 3 bases, with 6 bases sitting between them. The CDR3 totals 10 residues. Germline lookup yields CDR1 GTSNPN and CDR2 SVGIG (reference sequence). DNA of the CDR3: TGTGCCATGAGGACAGATACGCAGTATTTT. The encoded protein is CAMRTDTQYF.

The rearrangement joins TRBV18 to TRBJ2-2; TRBD2 is a possible D gene (5 bases). Germline V lookup: CDR1 KGHSH, CDR2 LQKENI. The CDR3 length is 14 residues. With 8 bases removed from V and 6 bases from J, the gap between germline ends came to 16 bases. The CDR3 DNA follows: TGTGCCAGCCGCGGAGCTGCGGGTTCCGGGGAGCTGTTTTTT. Translating it yields CASRGAAGSGELFF.

This chain links TRBV7-9 with TRBJ1-4; D is possibly TRBD1 (5 bases). The V and J ends lost 0 bases and 7 bases respectively, with 6 bases between them. Per germline, CDR1 SEHNR and CDR2 FQNEAQ (reference sequence). The length of the CDR3 is 13 residues. This CDR3 is CASSLAGGEKLFF. CDR3 coding DNA: TGTGCCAGCAGCTTAGCGGGGGGTGAAAAACTGTTTTTT.

This clone was observed once. V gene TRBV30 combines with J gene TRBJ2-1; D remains ambiguous. Germline CDR1 is GTSNPN and CDR2 is SVGIG (reference sequence). V dropped 0 bases and J dropped 0 bases, with 9 bases sitting between them. The CDR3 covers 15 residues. The CDR3 loop is CAWSVSGYSYNEQFF. The CDR3 coding sequence is TGTGCCTGGAGTGTATCAGGTTACTCCTACAATGAGCAGTTCTTC.

The genes are TRBV2 and TRBJ2-5, with D tentatively TRBD1 or TRBD2 (5 bases each). Judging by the DNA end, TRBJ2-7 fits better; the J call may be wrong. The CDR3 contains 15 residues. CDR1 is SNHLY and CDR2 is FYNNEI in the germline V gene. CDR3 DNA: TGTGCCAGCACGCCTCCGTTGGGGGTAGCCTACGAGCAGTACTTC. Amino acid sequence: CASTPPLGVAYEQYF.

The V and J genes are TRBV5-4 and TRBJ2-5, with TRBD1 identical over 9 bases. Germline CDR1 and CDR2: SGHNT and YYREEE (reference sequence). The CDR3 loop spans 14 amino acids. The trim removed 4 bases at V and 3 bases at J, leaving 4 bases unmatched. The CDR3 protein is CASSLRTGEETQYF. The DNA for the CDR3 is TGTGCCAGCAGCCTCCGGACAGGGGAAGAGACCCAGTACTTC.

This chain links TRBV28 with TRBJ2-3, with D possibly being TRBD2 (5 bases). The germline V gene has CDR1 MDHEN and CDR2 SYDVKM. V was trimmed by 3 bases and J by 3 bases, leaving 13 bases between them. The CDR3 has 15 residues. CDR3 amino acids: CASSFPRRRTDTQYF. The CDR3 DNA sequence: TGTGCCAGCAGTTTCCCCCGGCGGAGGACAGATACGCAGTATTTT.

The chain joins TRBV15 to TRBJ2-7; D gene unclear. The V end lost 5 bases, the J end lost 0 bases, and 14 bases lay between the germline ends. CDR3 size: 15 residues. Germline V gives CDR1 LNHNV, CDR2 YYDKDF (reference sequence). CDR3 amino acids: CATSPSAGSSYEQYF. The CDR3 nucleotides are TGTGCCACCAGCCCGTCGGCCGGATCCTCCTACGAGCAGTACTTC.

The V and J genes are TRBV28 and TRBJ1-5; 10 nucleotides match TRBD1. The CDR3 runs to 15 residues. Germline values: CDR1 MDHEN, CDR2 SYDVKM. V was pared by 6 bases and J by 6 bases, with 8 bases of the junction left unmatched. The CDR3 nucleotides are TGTGCCAGCAGCCCCCGGGACAGGGGTGTTCAGCCCCAGCATTTT. Its protein is CASSPRDRGVQPQHF.

The chain recombines TRBV28 with TRBJ1-1; no reliable D call. V shed 6 bases and J shed 10 bases, with 18 bases lying between them. Germline loops: CDR1 MDHEN, CDR2 SYDVKM. This CDR3 has 13 amino acids. In nucleotides, the CDR3 is TGTGCCAGCAGCGGTGGCGTCCTTGGGCCAGCTTTCTTT. Translating gives CASSGGVLGPAFF.

The chain couples TRBV4-3 to TRBJ2-1, with D maybe TRBD2 (6 bases). CDR1 and CDR2 (germline): LGHNA, YSLEER. V was pared by 5 bases and J by 10 bases, with 21 bases between. CDR3 length: 15 amino acids. CDR3 nucleotide sequence: TGCGCCAGCAGCTGGGGACTGGAGGCGCCGGTCGAGCAGTTCTTC. This gives the protein CASSWGLEAPVEQFF.

The chain links TRBV21-1 to TRBJ2-1; the table's D gene call, TRBD2, was not cross checked with the DNA. TRBV21-1 is given as a pseudogene. The length of the CDR3 is 17 residues. The CDR3 is CASSRGGWRETYNEQFF. CDR3 in DNA: TGTGCCAGCAGCCGGGGGGGTTGGCGGGAGACTTACAATGAGCAGTTCTTC.